Here is one T cell receptor beta chain with its context. No antigen is known for it. Base qualities are not at hand, and no much larger clone is one base apart. TCR CDR3 regions were amplified from genomic DNA by multiplex PCR using the deep immunoSEQ assay. For each cell subset, the extracted genomic DNA was distributed evenly across all wells of several immunoSEQ 96-well plates, and each plate served as one replicate. For sorted subsets, roughly 200 ng of genomic DNA, equivalent to around 30,000 T cell genomes, went into each replicate PCR. The purified libraries were quantified using a Qubit 3.0 fluorometer, sized with a Bioanalyzer 2100, and then quantified again using the KAPA Library Quantification kit. Each immunoSEQ 96-well plate was sequenced on its own single-read 150-cycle Illumina NextSeq 550 flow cell. In the paper's pipeline: Because the immunoSEQ output included only junctional sequences and no quality scores, the filtering could not be the same as the filtering used for full-length reads. Sequences were annotated with PyIR, a Python wrapper for IgBLAST v1.9, using IMGT germline references to assign V/J genes and CDR3. Reads were removed for weak V/J assignments (E-value above 1e-6), missing CDR3, stop codons, out-of-frame junctions, or ambiguous translated residues. V3J clonotypes were defined by identical inferred V gene, J gene, and CDR3 amino acid sequence. The percentage overlap between two repertoires was calculated by dividing the number of shared unique clonotypes by the size of the smaller repertoire. Repertoire richness was assessed with RTK rarefaction, the Chao1 estimator, and Recon v2.1 estimates of unobserved clonotypes. OLGA was used to compute generation probabilities for all TCRbeta clonotypes that the gDNA method yielded from several donors. TCRdb took this table from immuneACCESS and kept in-frame rearrangements with V and J called. Such tables lack part of the clones; where checked against another copy, unresolved V genes explain under half of the gap, and the rest is unexplained. V and J calls and clone size are given by that table; D and trimming were obtained from the DNA. Present in this sample are 2 million to 3 million clones, roughly 93% of which were seen just once. The ten largest account for 0.36% of the sample.

The data derive from a study of shared clonotypes between healthy human individuals (dated by TCRdb to 2019 to 2021). About the study as a whole: The cohort included three men and a couple of women between 18 and 49 years of age. For each donor, three plates each were used for CD4 naive and CD4 memory, two plates were used for CD8 naive, and one plate was used for CD8 memory. To estimate repertoire size and how much clonotypes are shared between individuals, the study performed deep sequencing of blood TCR repertoires from roughly five healthy adults. Libraries were prepared and TCR repertoires were sequenced by different laboratories using diverse techniques, in order to increase sequencing depth and limit assay-specific biases. Per donor, leukapheresis produced somewhere between about 0.94 and 9.5 billion PBMCs. Overall study results and their limits: Only blood was sampled, and tissue TCR repertoires likely differ from those in blood. The genetic and exposure-history diversity represented was limited by the small number of donors. When a handful of donors were compared, the shared fraction of clonotypes was 5% to 6.5% for naive CD4, about 4% for naive CD8, more than 2% for memory CD4, and less than 0.45% for memory CD8. Compared with non-shared clonotypes, clonotypes shared by all four sorted-subset donors had higher generation probabilities. Based on pairwise subsampling, the degree of clonotype sharing among donors was expected to be affected by sequencing depth. Naive subsets generally had larger estimated clonotype richness than memory subsets. Incomplete sequencing was indicated by rarefaction of sorted-subset datasets, despite the large sequencing depth.

Donors were healthy HIV-negative adults with no recently reported acute infections or vaccinations. Every donor was a Caucasian adult residing in Nashville, Tennessee, USA. Magnetic negative selection was used to enrich CD4+ T cells, after which naive cells were positively selected on CD45RA and the negative fraction became the memory subset. After blood collection by leukapheresis, PBMCs were isolated using Ficoll-Histopaque density gradient centrifugation and then cryopreserved in the vapor phase of liquid nitrogen. Analytical flow cytometry was used to check the purity and quantity of each magnetically sorted T cell population. Each sorted fraction had its genomic DNA isolated and then quantified by UV absorbance on a Nanodrop 2000c. The receptor was isolated from a young man in good health. Some clones in this sample may be carry-over from other donors' samples. Sequenced material: naive CD4+ T cells from PBMCs. In the paper's terms, the cell subset or site label means: CD45RA+ positively selected.

The base sequence is TGTGCCAGCAGCTTAAAGGGGGTAGGGGACTACGAGCAGTACTTC. Its amino acids are CASSLKGVGDYEQYF. The chain joins TRBV7-2 to TRBJ2-7; a weak D assignment points to TRBD1 (6 bases agree). The cysteine opens and the phenylalanine closes a CDR3 of 15 amino acids. Here the CDR3 DNA is all that survives: 45 bases in frame from base 1. V is reduced by 2 bases and J by 3 bases, leaving a spacing of 14 bases between them. CDR1 and CDR2 were assigned from the germline V gene as SGHTA and FQGNSA.